These 30 T cell receptor beta chains were all obtained from the same sample, sequenced in a study of T-cell memory formation after mild COVID-19. TCRdb processed the 5' RACE reads anew with MiXCR; each CDR3 protein has one entry. The data hold around 450,000 distinct CDR3 sequences, with less than 25% observed a single time. The sample was PBMCs or a T cell subset sorted from them (not recorded which). Receptors originate from an adult woman who had mild COVID-19 (a few samples of this study predate the infection). Cell type and time point are not known.

This sequence joins TRBV12-3 or TRBV12-4 and TRBJ1-2; D is unresolved. The CDR3 is 13 residues long. With 2 bases removed from V and 3 bases from J, the gap between germline ends came to 7 bases. CDR3 in amino acids: CASSLYVYYGYTF. The CDR3 nucleotides read TGTGCCAGCAGTTTATACGTATACTATGGCTACACCTTC.

The CDR3: CSANADSYEQYF. The CDR3 DNA reads TGCAGTGCTAACGCCGATTCCTACGAGCAGTACTTC. This chain connects TRBV20-1 to TRBJ2-7; the D is unclear. Germline CDR1 reads DFQATT; CDR2 reads SNEGSKA (reference sequence). Trimming stripped 4 bases from V and 1 base from J, with 8 bases between. CDR3 length: 12 residues.

Only one count was recorded for this clonotype. V gene TRBV24-1 combines with J gene TRBJ1-5; 7 bases match TRBD1. The length of the CDR3 is 15 residues. V lost 5 bases to trimming and J lost 2 bases; unmatched junction nucleotides: 5. The germline V gene has CDR1 KGHDR and CDR2 SFDVKD. The CDR3 DNA sequence: TGTGCCACCAGTGGGGCTACAGGGGGCAATCAGCCCCAGCATTTT. Its translation: CATSGATGGNQPQHF.

This clonotype is a singleton in its sample. This chain joins TRBV7-2 and TRBJ1-4; the D gene is possibly TRBD1 (5 bases). Germline CDR1 and CDR2: SGHTA and FQGNSA. V was cut by 2 bases and J by 8 bases, with 12 bases left in between. The CDR3 is made up of 14 amino acids. The CDR3 reads CASSLWAGREKLFF. In nucleotides, the CDR3 is TGTGCCAGCAGCTTATGGGCAGGGCGCGAAAAACTGTTTTTT.

This clonotype was picked up a small number of times. V gene TRBV4-1 combines with J gene TRBJ1-3; D call uncertain. V dropped 0 bases and J dropped 1 base, with 19 bases sitting between them. Looked up from germline, CDR1 is MGHRA and CDR2 is YSYEKL. The CDR3 has 19 amino acids. CDR3 in DNA: TGCGCCAGCAGCCAAGATGGGCCGGGGAGGCTGGGGTCTGGAAACACCATATATTTT. It specifies CASSQDGPGRLGSGNTIYF.

In this sample, this clonotype turned up a few times. The rearrangement links TRBV24-1 to TRBJ2-1, with TRBD1 identical over 10 bases. There are 17 residues in the CDR3. J gave up 6 bases and V 1 base, and 8 bases lay outside the gene matches. CDR1 and CDR2 (germline): KGHDR, SFDVKD. Here the CDR3 reads CATSDFSRQGAFNEQFF. CDR3 coding DNA: TGTGCCACCAGTGATTTTTCACGACAGGGGGCGTTCAATGAGCAGTTCTTC.

This chain connects TRBV7-2 to TRBJ2-1; 7 bases line up with TRBD2. Germline V gives CDR1 SGHTA, CDR2 FQGNSA. This CDR3 has 16 residues. Trimming cost V 1 base and J 4 bases; bases outside gene matches: 7. CDR3 nucleotide sequence: TGTGCCAGCAGCTTAGGGCTAGCGGCCACGTACAATGAGCAGTTCTTC. It is translated as CASSLGLAATYNEQFF.

J is TRBJ1-2 and V is TRBV2, with TRBD1 as a possible D gene (6 bases). The CDR3 has 15 residues. CDR1 SNHLY and CDR2 FYNNEI come from the germline V gene. The ends were cut back, 6 bases at V and 7 bases at J, with 21 bases in the middle. This CDR3 is CASRSTGGAPGGYTF. In nucleotides, the CDR3 is TGTGCCAGCAGGTCCACTGGGGGGGCGCCGGGTGGCTACACCTTC. The variable domain in full, with the rest retrieved from reference TRBV2 and TRBJ1-2, is EPEVTQTPSHQVTQMGQEVILRCVPISNHLYFYWYRQILGQKVEFLVSFYNNEISEKSEIFDDQFSVERPDGSNFTLKIRSTKLEDSAMYFCASRSTGGAPGGYTFGSGTRLTVV.

This chain uses TRBV2 with TRBJ2-3, with 7 bases lining up with TRBD1. The CDR3 totals 14 residues. Germline trimming cut 2 bases from V and 7 bases from J; bases unmatched to any gene: 6. Germline CDR1 is SNHLY and CDR2 is FYNNEI. CDR3 nucleotide sequence: TGTGCCAGCAGTGAAAATCGTAGGGGGCATACGCAGTATTTT. This encodes CASSENRRGHTQYF.

The chain couples TRBV6-5 to TRBJ1-1; the D gene is possibly TRBD1 (6 bases). Germline-derived CDR1 and CDR2 are MNHEY and SVGAGI. This CDR3 is 16 amino acids long. The V end was cut by 7 bases, the J end by 4 bases, with 22 bases between. CDR3 residues: CASTTIVRGARTEAFF. Here the CDR3 DNA reads TGTGCCAGCACCACCATCGTCCGGGGGGCGCGCACTGAAGCTTTCTTT.

A few counts support this clonotype. V and J are TRBV6-2 or TRBV6-3 and TRBJ2-7; D is ambiguous. The germline V gene has CDR1 MNHEY and CDR2 SVGEGT. V lost 1 base, J lost 0 bases, and 10 bases lay in between. The CDR3 loop spans 15 amino acids. This CDR3 reads CASSYLRAISYEQYF. The CDR3 DNA reads TGTGCCAGCAGTTACTTGAGAGCGATCTCCTACGAGCAGTACTTC.

The gene calls are TRBV6-5 and TRBJ1-1; D not resolved. The CDR3 is made up of 16 amino acids. Germline V gene sequence: CDR1 MNHEY, CDR2 SVGAGI. V lost 6 bases and J lost 5, with 22 bases in between. The CDR3 protein is CASSPDYQAHGTEAFF. In DNA form, the CDR3 reads TGTGCCAGCAGCCCCGATTATCAGGCGCATGGGACTGAAGCTTTCTTT.

The chain carries TRBV15 and TRBJ1-2; no reliable D call. Germline V gene sequence: CDR1 LNHNV, CDR2 YYDKDF (reference sequence). The V and J ends lost 0 bases and 2 bases respectively, with 7 bases between them. The CDR3 has 14 amino acids. The CDR3: CATSREAGNYGYTF. The CDR3 nucleotides are TGTGCCACCAGCAGAGAGGCGGGGAACTATGGCTACACCTTC.

This clonotype was found a few times. This chain uses TRBV10-3 with TRBJ2-7; 7 nucleotides line up with TRBD2. The junction had 9 bases not matched to a gene; V was cut back by 3 bases and J by 7 bases. CDR1 and CDR2 (germline): ENHRY, SYGVKD. The CDR3 has 14 amino acids. The CDR3 reads CAISEEAGAEEQYF. CDR3 coding DNA: TGTGCCATCAGTGAAGAGGCGGGAGCTGAAGAGCAGTACTTC.

The chain combines TRBV12-3 or TRBV12-4 with TRBJ1-2; TRBD1 aligns across 7 bases. With 3 bases clipped from V and 9 bases from J, the junction kept 7 bases outside the gene matches. This CDR3 region has 13 residues. The CDR3, as DNA: TGTGCCAGCAGTTTTCAGGGGGGGCCGAGCTACACCTTC. Amino acids: CASSFQGGPSYTF.

This chain links TRBV20-1 with TRBJ1-5, with a tentative D call TRBD1 (5 bases). The CDR3 runs 15 residues. Per germline, CDR1 DFQATT and CDR2 SNEGSKA (reference sequence). V was clipped by 0 bases and J by 6 bases, with 15 bases between them. The CDR3 region has the DNA TGCAGTGCTAGAGACAGGGATGGTTTTGGTCAGCCCCAGCATTTT. Residues: CSARDRDGFGQPQHF.

The rearrangement uses TRBV6-6 and TRBJ2-5; weak D call: TRBD2 (5 bases). The V end was cut by 8 bases, the J end by 3 bases, with 16 bases between. CDR3 length equals 14 residues. Germline V CDR1 and CDR2: MNHNY, SVGAGI (reference sequence). CDR3: CASGLPPGEETQYF. The DNA for the CDR3 is TGTGCCAGCGGGTTACCCCCCGGGGAAGAGACCCAGTACTTC.

CDR3 region: CASSPGARYEQYF. CDR3 DNA: TGCGCCAGCAGTCCGGGGGCCCGCTACGAGCAGTACTTC. The V gene is TRBV23-1, the J gene TRBJ2-7; D is tentatively TRBD1 or TRBD2 (6 bases each). TRBV23-1 carries the ORF label, with uncertain function. This CDR3 is built from 13 residues. V shed 4 bases and J shed 3 bases, with 10 bases lying between them.

The chain employs TRBV6-1 and TRBJ1-5, with TRBD1 matching 9 bases. V lost 6 bases to trimming and J lost 7 bases; unmatched junction nucleotides: 10. CDR1 is MNHNS, CDR2 SASEGT, per germline. CDR3 length: 15 residues. CDR3 region: CASRVGGQGGQPQHF. DNA of the CDR3: TGTGCCAGCAGGGTCGGGGGACAGGGAGGACAGCCCCAGCATTTT.

This clonotype was found a few times. The chain links TRBV2 to TRBJ2-7, with 15 bases fitting TRBD2. Germline V gives CDR1 SNHLY, CDR2 FYNNEI. V lost 3 bases, J lost 4 bases, and 16 bases stayed unmatched. The CDR3 consists of 20 residues. In DNA form, the CDR3 reads TGTGCCAGCAGTGACGCGTTTTCCGCGGGACTAGCGGGGGGACGGTACGAGCAGTACTTC. This gives the protein CASSDAFSAGLAGGRYEQYF.

This chain links TRBV6-2 or TRBV6-3 with TRBJ2-7; a possible D gene is TRBD1 (5 bases). The CDR3 spans 12 residues. V was pared by 6 bases and J by 3 bases, with 9 bases between. The germline V gene encodes CDR1 MNHEY and CDR2 SVGEGT. The CDR3 here is CASSQTDYEQYF. As DNA, the CDR3 is TGTGCCAGCAGCCAGACAGACTACGAGCAGTACTTC.

This clonotype appeared a few times. CDR3 nucleotides: TGTGCCAGCAGTTACGAGAACGGAGCTAACTATGGCTACACCTTC. Its protein product is CASSYENGANYGYTF. The V and J genes are TRBV6-6 and TRBJ1-2; D unresolved. V was shortened by 2 bases and J by 0 bases, with 10 bases between the two germline ends. CDR1 is MNHNY, CDR2 SVGAGI, per germline (reference sequence). The CDR3 has 15 amino acids.

This clonotype has just a few counts. The chain combines TRBV5-6 with TRBJ1-2; D uncertain. Germline-derived CDR1 and CDR2 are SGHDT and YYEEEE. The CDR3 extends over 15 amino acids. Trimming pared 0 bases from V and 7 bases from J, leaving 16 bases between. In DNA, the CDR3 is TGTGCCAGCAGCTTGGCCTCGGCCTATCTTCGTGGCTACACCTTC. Residues: CASSLASAYLRGYTF. The whole variable domain, filled in from reference TRBV5-6 and TRBJ1-2, reads DAGVTQSPTHLIKTRGQQVTLRCSPKSGHDTVSWYQQALGQGPQFIFQYYEEEERQRGNFPDRFSGHQFPNYSSELNVNALLLGDSALYLCASSLASAYLRGYTFGSGTRLTVV.

The J gene is TRBJ2-3, the V gene TRBV5-1; D perhaps matches TRBD2 (5 bases). Trimming removed 4 bases at V and 1 base at J, with 13 bases between. The CDR3 totals 15 residues. The germline V gene has CDR1 SGHRS and CDR2 YFSETQ. Written as DNA, the CDR3 is TGCGCCAGCAGCCCTCTAGGGAGAGGCACAGATACGCAGTATTTT. Its protein product is CASSPLGRGTDTQYF.

This clonotype was found a few times. The chain employs TRBV19 and TRBJ1-1, with D hard to call. V lost 8 bases to trimming and J lost 4 bases, with 17 bases between them. The CDR3 loop spans 14 amino acids. CDR1 is LNHDA, CDR2 SQIVND, per germline (reference sequence). CDR3 loop: CASAWRAGGTEAFF. The CDR3 bases are TGTGCCAGTGCCTGGCGGGCCGGCGGCACTGAAGCTTTCTTT.

This chain joins TRBV29-1 and TRBJ2-1; 12 bases agree with TRBD1. Germline loops: CDR1 SQVTM, CDR2 ANQGSEA. CDR3 length: 13 amino acids. V dropped 6 bases and J dropped 9; count of bases not matched to a gene: 6. This CDR3 reads CSVPGQGAGEQFF. The CDR3 region has the DNA TGCAGCGTGCCGGGACAGGGGGCGGGTGAGCAGTTCTTC.

This clonotype occurred a few times. The genes are TRBV7-9 and TRBJ2-7; weak D call: TRBD1 (6 bases). V was trimmed by 10 bases and J by 2 bases, leaving 15 bases between them. Germline CDR1 reads SEHNR; CDR2 reads FQNEAQ (reference sequence). The CDR3 is made up of 13 amino acids. CDR3 region: CAIHETGTYEQYF. CDR3 coding DNA: TGTGCCATTCACGAGACAGGTACCTACGAGCAGTACTTC.

This clonotype has just a few counts. V is TRBV6-2 or TRBV6-3 and J is TRBJ2-7, with 8 nucleotides matching TRBD2. Germline trimming cut 5 bases from V and 0 bases from J; bases unmatched to any gene: 9. CDR3 size: 16 residues. The germline V gene encodes CDR1 MNHEY and CDR2 SVGEGT. CDR3 protein: CASSRRRSGSSYEQYF. The CDR3 region has the DNA TGTGCCAGCAGTCGCCGGAGGAGCGGGAGCTCCTACGAGCAGTACTTC.

A few counts support this clonotype. The chain couples TRBV6-2 or TRBV6-3 to TRBJ1-1, with 7 positions matching TRBD1. The V gene's germline CDR1 is MNHEY and CDR2 SVGEGT. This CDR3 region has 15 residues. Germline trimming cut 5 bases from V and 6 bases from J; bases unmatched to any gene: 12. The CDR3 loop reads CASSPQDRDIPEAFF. The CDR3 region has the DNA TGTGCCAGCAGTCCACAAGACAGGGATATACCTGAAGCTTTCTTT.

This clonotype has a count of ten or more. The genes are TRBV5-1 and TRBJ2-7, with TRBD1 matching 7 bases. The CDR3 contains 14 residues. Trimming at V came to 3 bases and at J to 0 bases, leaving 3 bases not matched to a gene. Germline CDR1 SGHRS, CDR2 YFSETQ. CDR3 in amino acids: CASSYDRASYEQYF. The DNA for the CDR3 is TGCGCCAGCAGCTACGACAGGGCCTCCTACGAGCAGTACTTC.